This passage covers 16 T cell receptor beta chains from one sample sequenced in a study of T cell clonotyping in hematopoietic cell transplantation (dated by TCRdb to the early 2020s). Library generation was performed with the immunoSEQ multiplex PCR assay. TCRdb carries this immuneACCESS record with in-frame sequences only. Its versions omit some clonotypes, under half of them owing to an unresolved V gene in the studies checked, with the rest unexplained. Recorded for this sample are about 41,000 clones; about 85% of them occurred a single time. Of the sample, about 2.8% falls within the top ten clones. This sample's time point label indicates: recipient sample about 28 days before transplant, after cytoreduction. The source was peripheral blood mononuclear cells, collected before stem cell transplant. These receptor sequences come from a man aged 55-75 years with acute myeloid leukemia. Some clones in this sample may be carry-over from other donors' samples.

The chain uses TRBV30 and TRBJ2-5; D gene unclear. The CDR3 contains 12 residues. Trimming pared 3 bases from V and 1 base from J, leaving 6 bases between. Germline-derived CDR1 and CDR2 are GTSNPN and SVGIG (reference sequence). CDR3 in DNA: TGTGCCTGGAGCGCAATCCAAGAGACCCAGTACTTC. Its translation: CAWSAIQETQYF.

This chain uses TRBV6-6 with TRBJ2-7; no clear D. The CDR3 has 15 residues. Germline values: CDR1 MNHNY, CDR2 SVGAGI (reference sequence). Trimming left V 7 bases short and J 0 bases short, with 16 bases between. Here the CDR3 reads CASTDVLVGSYEQYF. CDR3 nucleotides: TGTGCCAGCACTGATGTCCTGGTCGGCTCCTACGAGCAGTACTTC.

This clone is medium-sized in the sample. The chain couples TRBV27 to TRBJ1-1; D is unresolved. Between the trimmed V and J ends, which lost 2 bases and 0 bases, there was a span of 7 bases. Per germline, CDR1 MNHEY and CDR2 SMNVEV (reference sequence). This CDR3 is built from 14 residues. The CDR3 sequence: CASSLTGMNTEAFF. Here the CDR3 DNA reads TGTGCCAGCAGTTTAACCGGCATGAACACTGAAGCTTTCTTT.

The rearrangement joins TRBV6-1 to TRBJ2-7; 8 bases agree with TRBD2. The CDR3 contains 15 residues. Per the germline V gene, CDR1 is MNHNS and CDR2 is SASEGT. V trimming: 1 base; J trimming: 4 bases; junction bases outside the gene matches: 6. The chain's CDR3 is CASSEGAGGIYEQYF. CDR3 in DNA: TGTGCCAGCAGTGAAGGGGCGGGGGGCATATACGAGCAGTACTTC.

The chain is built from TRBV2 and TRBJ1-6, with D possibly matching TRBD1 (6 bases). The CDR3 runs 15 residues. Trimming removed 6 bases at V and 8 bases at J, with 17 bases between. Germline V gene lookup returns CDR1 SNHLY and CDR2 FYNNEI. The CDR3 DNA reads TGTGCCAGCAGATTAAACAGGGTGAAAGATTCACCCCTCCACTTT. Its translation: CASRLNRVKDSPLHF.

V gene TRBV7-9 combines with J gene TRBJ2-3; no firm D call. The germline V gene encodes CDR1 SEHNR and CDR2 FQNEAQ (reference sequence). This CDR3 has 14 amino acids. V shed 1 base and J shed 0 bases, with 5 bases lying between them. The CDR3 DNA is TGTGCCAGCAGCTTAGACATAAGCACAGATACGCAGTATTTT. Protein: CASSLDISTDTQYF.

The CDR3 nucleotides read TGTGCCAGCAGTGGGTCGAGCGGGGGCGGTACGGGGACGCAGTATTTT. Its protein is CASSGSSGGGTGTQYF. The chain carries TRBV6-1 and TRBJ2-3, with 8 bases that match TRBD2. Germline CDR1 is MNHNS and CDR2 is SASEGT. The CDR3 extends over 16 amino acids. The ends lost 4 bases at V and 9 bases at J; junction bases unmatched: 15.

This chain's CDR3 is CASSLVGADEQFF. The CDR3 DNA sequence: TGCGCCAGCAGCTTGGTAGGGGCTGATGAGCAGTTCTTC. The chain carries TRBV5-1 and TRBJ2-1; a possible D gene is TRBD1 (5 bases). Germline CDR1 reads SGHRS; CDR2 reads YFSETQ. The CDR3 is 13 residues long. Trimming left V 0 bases short and J 8 bases short, with 9 bases between.

The J gene is TRBJ2-3, the V gene TRBV9; the match to TRBD1 covers 7 bases. J lost 6 bases, V lost 2 bases, and 6 bases had no gene match. From germline, CDR1 is SGDLS and CDR2 YYNGEE. CDR3 length equals 14 residues. CDR3 in DNA: TGTGCCAGCAGCGTCCAGGGACAGTCGGATACGCAGTATTTT. It is translated as CASSVQGQSDTQYF.

The rearrangement joins TRBV5-1 to TRBJ2-5; D possibly corresponds to TRBD2 (6 bases). Looked up from germline, CDR1 is SGHRS and CDR2 is YFSETQ. The CDR3 covers 15 residues. The germline V and J ends were trimmed by 4 bases and 2 bases, with 15 bases remaining between them. The CDR3 here is CASSALPGGQETQYF. The CDR3 DNA follows: TGCGCCAGCAGCGCCCTTCCCGGGGGACAAGAGACCCAGTACTTC.

J is TRBJ1-2 and V is TRBV19, with D perhaps TRBD1 (5 bases). The V end lost 5 bases, the J end lost 6 bases, and 10 bases lay between the germline ends. CDR1 and CDR2 (germline): LNHDA, SQIVND (reference sequence). The CDR3 loop spans 12 amino acids. The CDR3 region is CASSPDMDGYTF. The DNA for the CDR3 is TGTGCCAGTAGTCCGGACATGGATGGCTACACCTTC.

This clone has more than one count but fewer than ten. The rearrangement links TRBV19 to TRBJ2-3; unclear D gene. The CDR3 loop spans 15 amino acids. CDR1 and CDR2 (germline): LNHDA, SQIVND (reference sequence). V lost 5 bases and J 2 bases, leaving 14 bases between the germline ends. CDR3 sequence reads: CASSETGYHTDTQYF. DNA of the CDR3: TGTGCCAGTAGTGAAACCGGGTACCACACAGATACGCAGTATTTT.

V gene TRBV20-1 combines with J gene TRBJ1-2; D not resolved. CDR3 length: 10 amino acids. Germline CDR1 is DFQATT and CDR2 is SNEGSKA (reference sequence). Between the trimmed V and J ends, which lost 5 bases and 8 bases, there was a span of 9 bases. CDR3 residues: CSAWTRGYTF. The CDR3 DNA is TGCAGTGCTTGGACGAGGGGCTACACCTTC.

V is TRBV6-1 and J is TRBJ1-6; unclear D gene. This CDR3 comprises 15 residues. V lost 2 bases and J 7 bases, leaving 12 bases between the germline ends. Germline V lookup: CDR1 MNHNS, CDR2 SASEGT. CDR3 nucleotides: TGTGCCAGCAGTGAATACGCTCTGGGAAATTCACCCCTCCACTTT. Translation gives CASSEYALGNSPLHF.

In this sample, this clone turned up a few times. The CDR3 coding sequence is TGTGCCTCCGCGGAGGGGGGCGCTTACGAGCAGTACTTC. This codes for CASAEGGAYEQYF. The chain has TRBV7-2 and TRBJ2-7, with D possibly called TRBD1 or TRBD2 (6 bases each). Per the germline V gene, CDR1 is SGHTA and CDR2 is FQGNSA. V was trimmed by 11 bases and J by 4 bases, leaving 18 bases between them. There are 13 residues in the CDR3.

J is TRBJ1-3 and V is TRBV11-2, with a weak D call TRBD1 (6 bases). The V end lost 2 bases, the J end lost 8 bases, and 10 bases lay between the germline ends. The CDR3 extends over 13 amino acids. Germline V lookup: CDR1 SGHAT, CDR2 FQNNGV. Here the CDR3 DNA reads TGTGCCAGCAGCTTACTCTCAGGGGACACCATATATTTT. It is translated as CASSLLSGDTIYF.